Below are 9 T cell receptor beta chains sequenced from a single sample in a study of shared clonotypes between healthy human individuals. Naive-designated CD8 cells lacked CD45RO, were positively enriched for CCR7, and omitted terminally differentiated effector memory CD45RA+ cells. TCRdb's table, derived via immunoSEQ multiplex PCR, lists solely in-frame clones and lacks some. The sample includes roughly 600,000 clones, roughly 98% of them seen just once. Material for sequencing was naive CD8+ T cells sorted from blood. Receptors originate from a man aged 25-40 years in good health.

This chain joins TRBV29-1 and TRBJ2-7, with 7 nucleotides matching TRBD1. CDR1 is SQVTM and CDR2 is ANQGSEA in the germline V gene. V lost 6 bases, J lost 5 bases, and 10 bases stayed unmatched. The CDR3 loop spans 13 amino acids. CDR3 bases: TGCAGCGTATCGACAGGGTCTATTAACGAGCAGTACTTC. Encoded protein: CSVSTGSINEQYF.

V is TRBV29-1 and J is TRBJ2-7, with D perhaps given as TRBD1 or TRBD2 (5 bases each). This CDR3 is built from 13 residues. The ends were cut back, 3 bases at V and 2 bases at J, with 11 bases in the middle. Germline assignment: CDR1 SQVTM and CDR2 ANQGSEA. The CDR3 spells CSVEEDTAYEQYF. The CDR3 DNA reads TGCAGCGTTGAGGAGGACACAGCCTACGAGCAGTACTTC.

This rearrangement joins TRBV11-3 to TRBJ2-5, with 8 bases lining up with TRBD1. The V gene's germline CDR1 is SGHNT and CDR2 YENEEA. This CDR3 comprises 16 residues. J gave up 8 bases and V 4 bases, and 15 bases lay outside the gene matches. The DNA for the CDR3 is TGTGCCAGCAGCTCTACGACGGGGCAGGGGGCTCCAACCCAGTACTTC. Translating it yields CASSSTTGQGAPTQYF.

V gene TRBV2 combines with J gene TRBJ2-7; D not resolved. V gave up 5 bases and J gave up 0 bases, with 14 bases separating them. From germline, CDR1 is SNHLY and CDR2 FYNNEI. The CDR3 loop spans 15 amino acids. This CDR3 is CASSPMESSSYEQYF. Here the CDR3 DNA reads TGTGCCAGCAGTCCCATGGAGAGCAGCTCCTACGAGCAGTACTTC.

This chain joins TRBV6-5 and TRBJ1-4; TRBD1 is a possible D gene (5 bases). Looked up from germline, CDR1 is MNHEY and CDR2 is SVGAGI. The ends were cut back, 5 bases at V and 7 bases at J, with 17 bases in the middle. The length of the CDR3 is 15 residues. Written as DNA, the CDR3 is TGTGCCAGCAGTCCCGGGGGGGGAGTAGGTGAAAAACTGTTTTTT. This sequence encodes CASSPGGGVGEKLFF.

The CDR3 is CASSLGQGGYEQYF. The CDR3 DNA reads as TGTGCCAGCAGCTTGGGACAGGGCGGCTACGAGCAGTACTTC. The rearrangement joins TRBV5-5 to TRBJ2-7, with TRBD1 matching over 7 bases. The CDR3 is made up of 14 amino acids. Trimming took 0 bases from V and 3 from J; bases not matched to a gene: 3. The germline V gene encodes CDR1 SGHKS and CDR2 YYEKEE (reference sequence).

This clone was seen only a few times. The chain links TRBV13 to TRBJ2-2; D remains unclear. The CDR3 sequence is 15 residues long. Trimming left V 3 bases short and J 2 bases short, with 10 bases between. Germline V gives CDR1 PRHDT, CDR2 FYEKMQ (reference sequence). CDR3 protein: CASSFSTRNTGELFF. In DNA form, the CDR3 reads TGTGCCAGCAGCTTCTCGACCCGAAACACCGGGGAGCTGTTTTTT.

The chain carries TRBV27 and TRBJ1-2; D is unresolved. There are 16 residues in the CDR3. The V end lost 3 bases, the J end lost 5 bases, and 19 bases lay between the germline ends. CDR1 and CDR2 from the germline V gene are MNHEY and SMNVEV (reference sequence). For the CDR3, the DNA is TGTGCCAGCAGTTTTAAAGCATCCCTGGGGTTATATGGCTACACCTTC. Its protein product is CASSFKASLGLYGYTF.

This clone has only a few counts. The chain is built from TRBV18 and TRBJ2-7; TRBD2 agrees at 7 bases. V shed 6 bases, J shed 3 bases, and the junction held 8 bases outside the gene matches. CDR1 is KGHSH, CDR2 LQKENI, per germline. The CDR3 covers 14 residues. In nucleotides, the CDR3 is TGTGCCAGCTCTACCAGGCTAGCGGTCTACGAGCAGTACTTC. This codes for CASSTRLAVYEQYF.